This passage covers 16 T cell receptor beta chains from one sample sequenced in a study of response to subunit inactivated influenza vaccine. TCRdb analysed the RT-PCR reads with MiXCR anew, one entry per CDR3 protein. Of approximately 170,000 distinct CDR3 sequences in the sample, approximately 12% were seen once. Another study also made use of these data, one on T cells expressing NK-cell markers. That study reports: The TCR beta cDNA came from 5'RACE template switching with UMIs.

Sequenced material: CD8+ T cells sorted from PBMCs, taken 11 to 12 days after vaccination. These receptors all come from a man aged 45-65 years who received an inactivated influenza vaccine.

This rearrangement joins TRBV29-1 to TRBJ1-1; D possibly corresponds to TRBD1 (6 bases). Germline V gene data show CDR1 as SQVTM and CDR2 as ANQGSEA. This CDR3 comprises 14 residues. V was pared by 3 bases and J by 1 base, with 12 bases between. CDR3 DNA sequence: TGCAGCGTTGAGTTTGGGGGCTGGAACACTGAAGCTTTCTTT. Translation gives CSVEFGGWNTEAFF.

In its sample, this clonotype was seen many times. This chain joins TRBV4-3 and TRBJ2-1; D is ambiguous. Between the trimmed V and J ends, which lost 0 bases and 1 base, there was a span of 7 bases. Germline values: CDR1 LGHNA, CDR2 YSLEER. The CDR3 has 15 amino acids. CDR3 amino acids: CASSQDGVSYNEQFF. The CDR3 bases are TGCGCCAGCAGCCAAGATGGGGTATCCTACAATGAGCAGTTCTTC.

This clonotype was picked up many times. The CDR3 region is CASSLDDYSTEAFF. The DNA of the CDR3 is TGTGCCAGCAGCTTAGACGACTATTCCACTGAAGCTTTCTTT. V usage is TRBV7-6 and J usage is TRBJ1-1, with D unclear. Per the germline V gene, CDR1 is SGHVS and CDR2 is FNYEAQ. Trimming took off 1 base at V and 4 bases at J, with 10 bases between the two ends. The CDR3 spans 14 residues.

This chain links TRBV4-3 with TRBJ2-7, with TRBD1 as a possible D gene (5 bases). The germline gives CDR1 LGHNA, CDR2 YSLEER. The length of the CDR3 is 16 residues. V was clipped by 4 bases and J by 3 bases, with 19 bases between them. CDR3 residues: CASSPLLGAGIYEQYF. The CDR3 DNA reads as TGCGCCAGCAGCCCCCTTCTTGGGGCAGGGATCTACGAGCAGTACTTC.

This clonotype showed up just a few times. CDR3 in DNA: TGCGCCAGCAGCCAAGGGGGGGGGCCCTACAATGAGCAGTTCTTC. This codes for CASSQGGGPYNEQFF. V gene TRBV4-3 combines with J gene TRBJ2-1, with D maybe TRBD2 (7 bases). Trimming shortened V by 1 base and J by 2 bases, and 9 bases separated the two germline ends. The CDR3 extends over 15 amino acids. Germline V gene lookup returns CDR1 LGHNA and CDR2 YSLEER.

The V call is TRBV2, the J call TRBJ1-5; D is unclear. The germline V and J ends were trimmed by 3 bases and 0 bases, with 9 bases remaining between them. Germline V gene data show CDR1 as SNHLY and CDR2 as FYNNEI. The CDR3 has 15 amino acids. CDR3 loop: CASSDVPDSNQPQHF. CDR3 bases: TGTGCCAGCAGTGACGTCCCCGATAGCAATCAGCCCCAGCATTTT.

The V gene is TRBV7-9, the J gene TRBJ1-1; the D gene is possibly TRBD1 (6 bases). Germline CDR1 SEHNR, CDR2 FQNEAQ (reference sequence). The V end was cut by 5 bases, the J end by 1 base, with 11 bases between. This CDR3 spans 14 amino acids. The DNA for the CDR3 is TGTGCCAGCAGCCCTAGGGACAAGAACACTGAAGCTTTCTTT. Its translation is CASSPRDKNTEAFF.

This clonotype was seen many times. The chain links TRBV10-3 to TRBJ1-2, with D uncertain. This CDR3 comprises 15 residues. With 0 bases removed from V and 4 bases from J, the gap between germline ends came to 12 bases. The germline V gene encodes CDR1 ENHRY and CDR2 SYGVKD. The CDR3 loop reads CAISESMAGSYGYTF. CDR3 nucleotide sequence: TGTGCCATCAGTGAGTCGATGGCGGGATCCTATGGCTACACCTTC.

V usage is TRBV4-3 and J usage is TRBJ2-2, with D perhaps TRBD1 (6 bases). In germline, CDR1 is LGHNA, CDR2 YSLEER. The CDR3 runs 16 residues. V gave up 0 bases and J gave up 3 bases, with 11 bases separating them. The CDR3 DNA reads as TGCGCCAGCAGCCAAGACCAGGGGTTCTACACCGGGGAGCTGTTTTTT. Protein product: CASSQDQGFYTGELFF.

The table lists this clonotype with a few counts. The CDR3 reads CASSDPRDRGRGEQYF. The CDR3 DNA sequence: TGTGCCAGCAGTGACCCCAGGGACAGGGGGCGCGGCGAGCAGTACTTC. V is TRBV2 and J is TRBJ2-7; 12 bases map to TRBD1. With V trimmed by 3 bases and J by 6 bases, 9 bases remained unmatched. The CDR3 totals 16 residues. Germline loops: CDR1 SNHLY, CDR2 FYNNEI.

The table lists this clonotype with a few counts. The gene calls are TRBV10-2 and TRBJ2-7; TRBD1 is a possible D gene (6 bases). Germline assignment: CDR1 WSHSY and CDR2 SAAADI. The CDR3 runs to 12 residues. V gave up 8 bases and J gave up 2 bases, with 10 bases separating them. Here the CDR3 reads CASRGTTYEQYF. DNA for the CDR3: TGCGCCAGCCGTGGGACAACCTACGAGCAGTACTTC.

This clonotype was picked up a small number of times. The rearrangement uses TRBV15 and TRBJ1-1; TRBD1 matches 8 bases. The V and J ends lost 5 bases and 5 bases, in that order; junction bases with no gene match: 7. CDR3 length: 14 residues. CDR1 and CDR2 from the germline V gene are LNHNV and YYDKDF (reference sequence). The CDR3 is CATSLTGDGTEAFF. As DNA, the CDR3 is TGTGCCACCAGCCTGACAGGGGATGGTACTGAAGCTTTCTTT.

The V call is TRBV5-6, the J call TRBJ2-3, with D perhaps TRBD2 (5 bases). CDR1 and CDR2 (germline): SGHDT, YYEEEE. V shed 8 bases and J shed 0 bases, with 16 bases lying between them. The CDR3 extends over 15 amino acids. As DNA, the CDR3 is TGTGCCAGGAGCCCCGGGGTAGGGAGCACAGATACGCAGTATTTT. Amino acid sequence: CARSPGVGSTDTQYF.

This clonotype was picked up a small number of times. The chain couples TRBV12-3 or TRBV12-4 to TRBJ2-7; 10 bases agree with TRBD1. J lost 2 bases, V lost 8 bases, and 3 bases had no gene match. There are 13 residues in the CDR3. The DNA of the CDR3 is TGTGCCAGCGGGGGGACAGGGGCCTACGAGCAGTACTTC. Protein: CASGGTGAYEQYF.

The sample holds a few counts of this clonotype. The chain combines TRBV29-1 with TRBJ1-1; no clear D gene. This CDR3 spans 11 amino acids. Between the trimmed V and J ends, which lost 7 bases and 2 bases, there was a span of 8 bases. CDR1 is SQVTM, CDR2 ANQGSEA, per germline. DNA for the CDR3: TGCAGCGGCTTTCGAAACACTGAAGCTTTCTTT. Encoded protein: CSGFRNTEAFF.

The V call is TRBV6-2 or TRBV6-3, the J call TRBJ2-7, with a tentative D call TRBD1 (6 bases). Per the germline V gene, CDR1 is MNHEY and CDR2 is SVGEGT. V was shortened by 0 bases and J by 3 bases, with 9 bases between the two germline ends. This CDR3 has 14 residues. The CDR3 sequence: CASSYSGRGYEQYF. DNA of the CDR3: TGTGCCAGCAGTTACTCCGGCAGGGGCTACGAGCAGTACTTC.